These T cell receptor beta chains were read from a single sample in a study of blood T cell repertoires in COVID-19. Sequenced by immunoSEQ multiplex PCR; TCRdb stores in-frame clones only, minus some. The sample holds tens of thousands of clones, roughly 84% seen once. The sample consisted of peripheral blood. The receptor source for this set is a man older than 75 with active or convalescent COVID-19. Both conserved end residues are part of each CDR3. The D gene is left open where the match is weak. The size of a clone is reported for some rows only, either as once, few or many, or as a class for expanded clones.

J	D	V	size	CDR3	DNA
TRBJ2-2	TRBD1	TRBV5-1	NA	CASSLDGQGNGELFF	TGCGCCAGCAGCTTGGACGGACAGGGGAACGGGGAGCTGTTTTTT
TRBJ2-4	TRBD2	TRBV5-4	NA	CASSSLTSGGDIQYF	TGTGCCAGCAGCTCCCTGACTAGCGGGGGTGACATTCAGTACTTC
TRBJ2-4	TRBD1	TRBV11-2	once	CASSGGGQGKPGQYF	TGTGCCAGCAGCGGGGGGGGACAGGGGAAGCCTGGTCAGTACTTC
TRBJ2-1	TRBD1	TRBV5-1	once	CASSLDRGHGEQFF	TGCGCCAGCAGCTTGGACAGGGGGCATGGTGAGCAGTTCTTC
TRBJ2-2	TRBD1	TRBV5-1	NA	CASSPGQGWNGELFF	TGCGCCAGCAGCCCTGGACAGGGCTGGAACGGGGAGCTGTTTTTT
TRBJ1-1	NA	TRBV21-1	NA	CASSSTPRGAFF	TGTGCCAGCAGCTCTACGCCTCGAGGAGCTTTCTTT
TRBJ1-1	NA	TRBV14	NA	CASSRQANTEAFF	TGTGCCAGCAGCCGACAGGCGAACACTGAAGCTTTCTTT
TRBJ2-7	TRBD2	TRBV3-1/TRBV3-2	once	CASSQIVGGREKQYF	TGTGCCAGCAGCCAAATAGTAGGCGGGAGGGAAAAGCAGTACTTC
TRBJ2-2	NA	TRBV7-8	NA	CASSQLGASNTGELFF	TGTGCCAGCAGCCAACTTGGGGCCTCGAACACCGGGGAGCTGTTTTTT
TRBJ1-1	TRBD1	TRBV19	NA	CASSTRTGRTEAFF	TGTGCCAGTAGTACCCGGACAGGGCGGACTGAAGCTTTCTTT
TRBJ2-1	TRBD2	TRBV5-1	NA	CASSLDALAGVDEQFF	TGCGCCAGCAGCTTGGACGCACTAGCGGGAGTTGATGAGCAGTTCTTC
TRBJ1-1	NA	TRBV6-5	NA	CASSYSRTGRGTEAFF	TGTGCCAGCAGTTACTCGAGAACAGGGAGGGGGACTGAAGCTTTCTTT
TRBJ1-6	NA	TRBV6-2/TRBV6-3	NA	CASSYAGPQDSPLHF	TGTGCCAGCAGTTACGCGGGCCCTCAGGATTCACCCCTCCACTTT
TRBJ2-5	TRBD1	TRBV7-2	NA	CASRFTGGEETQYF	TGTGCCAGCAGATTCACAGGGGGCGAAGAGACCCAGTACTTC
TRBJ2-5	NA	TRBV5-5	NA	CASSPGQIQETQYF	TGTGCCAGCAGCCCCGGACAGATCCAAGAGACCCAGTACTTC
TRBJ2-1	TRBD2	TRBV7-9	once	CASSQLASGHNEQFF	TGTGCCAGCAGCCAACTGGCTAGCGGGCACAATGAGCAGTTCTTC
TRBJ2-2	TRBD1	TRBV6-1	NA	CASSEGQGTGELFF	TGTGCCAGCAGTGAAGGACAGGGCACCGGGGAGCTGTTTTTT
TRBJ2-7	NA	TRBV5-1	NA	CASSYTQGYEQYF	TGCGCCAGCAGCTATACCCAGGGCTACGAGCAGTACTTC
TRBJ2-1	NA	TRBV5-1	NA	CASSGGASGLYNEQFF	TGCGCCAGCAGCGGTGGTGCGAGCGGGCTTTACAATGAGCAGTTCTTC
TRBJ2-7	TRBD1	TRBV5-8	NA	CASSQTGQWLYF	TGTGCCAGCAGCCAAACGGGACAGTGGCTCTACTTC
TRBJ1-6	NA	TRBV11-3	NA	CASSFRDSNSPLHF	TGTGCCAGCAGCTTCAGAGACTCAAATTCACCCCTCCACTTT
TRBJ1-4	TRBD1	TRBV4-1	NA	CASSQVGTGREKLFF	TGCGCCAGCAGCCAAGTTGGGACAGGGAGAGAAAAACTGTTTTTT
TRBJ2-7	TRBD2	TRBV10-3	NA	CAIRGREASYEQYF	TGTGCCATCAGGGGGCGGGAGGCCTCCTACGAGCAGTACTTC
TRBJ2-5	NA	TRBV27	NA	CASSLRKRYQETQYF	TGTGCCAGCAGTTTGAGGAAGAGGTACCAAGAGACCCAGTACTTC
TRBJ2-5	NA	TRBV5-4	NA	CASSQGTQETQYF	TGTGCCAGCAGTCAGGGGACCCAAGAGACCCAGTACTTC
TRBJ2-1	TRBD1	TRBV7-9	NA	CASSEQGVGEQFF	TGTGCCAGCAGCGAACAGGGGGTGGGAGAGCAGTTCTTC